This T cell receptor beta chain was captured in a study of blood T cell repertoires in COVID-19. Study background: COVID-19 samples collected from the United States, Italy and Spain covered acute and convalescent phases. PBMCs, B-cell-depleted T cells, or T cells were the source of the cDNA or gDNA that made up the material.

Method: immunoSEQ multiplex PCR; TCRdb's copy keeps in-frame clones and lacks some. The sample has roughly 190,000 clones, approximately 79% seen once. V dropped 2 bases and J dropped 4 bases, with 12 bases sitting between them. This CDR3 has 14 residues. In germline, CDR1 is LGHNA, CDR2 YSLEER. The receptor was isolated from a man aged 25-45 years with active or convalescent COVID-19. Input material: peripheral blood. The chain uses TRBV4-3 and TRBJ2-7, with a tentative D call TRBD2 (6 bases). The CDR3 sequence is CASSQHLSGYEQYF. The DNA for the CDR3 is TGCGCCAGCAGCCAACACCTTAGCGGATACGAGCAGTACTTC.